This T cell receptor (beta chain) was documented in a study of regulatory T cells in long-lasting Graves disease. Between the trimmed V and J ends, which lost 4 bases and 0 bases, there was a span of 11 bases. Germline-derived CDR1 and CDR2 are LGHDT and YNNKEL (reference sequence). The CDR3 extends over 15 amino acids. Noted time point: newly diagnosed GD, antithyroid drugs for less than 3 months. From RNA extracted from PBMCs, the TCR library was made. In building TCR beta libraries, iRepertoire HTBI primers were used together with Arm-PCR of CDR3 regions. TCRdb recomputed calls from the multiplex PCR reads with MiXCR, one row per CDR3 protein. The sample gives about 470,000 distinct CDR3 sequences, more than 12% of which show up once; approximately 16% is in the top ten. The sample holds many counts of this clonotype. A further study also used this sample, focusing on T cells in Graves' hyperthyroidism and ophthalmopathy.

V usage is TRBV3-1 and J usage is TRBJ2-3, with D perhaps given as TRBD1 or TRBD2 (7 bases each). This TCR derives from a woman aged 25 to 39 with Graves disease. Sequences were derived from peripheral blood mononuclear cells (PBMCs), sampled at new diagnosis, from a patient treated with antithyroid drugs. The CDR3 region has the DNA TGTGCCAGCAGCCGGGAGGGGGCTAGCACAGATACGCAGTATTTT. Amino acids: CASSREGASTDTQYF.